A single sample gave rise to the 17 T cell receptor beta chains below, sequenced in a study of blood T cell repertoires in COVID-19. Profiled with immunoSEQ multiplex PCR; TCRdb holds only in-frame clones, not every one. The sample consists of around 150,000 clones, around 81% of them appearing once. Specimen: PBMCs or T cells enriched from blood (not recorded which). Source of these receptors: a woman aged 40 to 50 who had recovered from COVID-19.

This clone was counted between two and nine times. The V gene is TRBV5-8, the J gene TRBJ2-1; D is unclear. CDR1 is SGHTS, CDR2 YDEGEE, per germline. This CDR3 region has 15 residues. Trimming stripped 4 bases from V and 6 bases from J, with 17 bases between. The CDR3 nucleotides read TGTGCCAGCAGCGCCGAGCCTCTTAGTGGCAATGAGCAGTTCTTC. This gives the protein CASSAEPLSGNEQFF.

J is TRBJ1-1 and V is TRBV5-1; D uncertain. The CDR3 totals 13 residues. Trimming removed 4 bases from V and 1 base from J, with 8 bases in between. Germline V CDR1 and CDR2: SGHRS, YFSETQ. CDR3 DNA sequence: TGCGCCAGCAGCCGCACACCGAACACTGAAGCTTTCTTT. Translated: CASSRTPNTEAFF.

The chain links TRBV4-2 to TRBJ2-7, with 7 bases aligning to TRBD2. Trimming cost V 0 bases and J 9 bases; bases outside gene matches: 11. Germline CDR1 LGHNA, CDR2 YNFKEQ. This CDR3 contains 15 residues. The CDR3: CASSQDVAGTGGQYF. The CDR3 DNA reads as TGTGCCAGCAGCCAAGATGTCGCGGGGACGGGGGGGCAGTACTTC.

This chain links TRBV5-1 with TRBJ2-5; D is undetermined. CDR3 size: 12 residues. CDR1 SGHRS and CDR2 YFSETQ come from the germline V gene. V gave up 3 bases and J gave up 1 base, with 4 bases separating them. CDR3 coding DNA: TGCGCCAGCAGCTGGAGCCAAGAGACCCAGTACTTC. Its translation: CASSWSQETQYF.

The chain recombines TRBV19 with TRBJ2-1; D is perhaps TRBD2 (6 bases). Germline V gene lookup returns CDR1 LNHDA and CDR2 SQIVND (reference sequence). V was trimmed by 5 bases and J by 2 bases, leaving 10 bases between them. The CDR3 covers 14 residues. CDR3 DNA sequence: TGTGCCAGTAGTCCTAGCGTGGCCTACAATGAGCAGTTCTTC. Translated: CASSPSVAYNEQFF.

This chain uses TRBV6-4 with TRBJ2-1; 14 bases fit TRBD2. The J segment lost 12 bases and the V segment lost 2 bases, leaving 6 bases of the junction unmatched. This CDR3 has 15 residues. The germline CDR1 and CDR2 sequences are MRHNA and SNTAGT. CDR3 in DNA: TGTGCCAGCAGTGACACGGGACTAGCGGGAGTTGGGCAGTTCTTC. Protein sequence: CASSDTGLAGVGQFF.

This chain uses TRBV19 with TRBJ1-1, with TRBD1 as a possible D gene (5 bases). The ends were cut back, 8 bases at V and 1 base at J, with 14 bases in the middle. The CDR3 sequence is 14 residues long. Per the germline V gene, CDR1 is LNHDA and CDR2 is SQIVND (reference sequence). CDR3 residues: CASLRRGRNTEAFF. CDR3 bases: TGTGCCAGTCTGAGGAGGGGAAGGAACACTGAAGCTTTCTTT.

The chain recombines TRBV27 with TRBJ1-6; TRBD1 aligns across 8 bases. This CDR3 is built from 15 residues. V was pared by 6 bases and J by 5 bases, with 6 bases of the junction left unmatched. Germline CDR1 reads MNHEY; CDR2 reads SMNVEV (reference sequence). The CDR3 reads CASSPDRENNSPLHF. For the CDR3, the DNA is TGTGCCAGCAGCCCGGACAGGGAAAATAATTCACCCCTCCACTTT.

V is TRBV5-1 and J is TRBJ2-7, with 7 bases that match TRBD2. The CDR3 totals 15 residues. V trimming: 0 bases; J trimming: 3 bases; junction bases outside the gene matches: 6. CDR1 and CDR2 (germline): SGHRS, YFSETQ. The CDR3 loop reads CASSLGRTSGYEQYF. The CDR3 region has the DNA TGCGCCAGCAGCTTGGGGAGGACTAGTGGCTACGAGCAGTACTTC.

This clone has a handful of counts. This rearrangement joins TRBV14 to TRBJ1-1, with 7 bases that match TRBD1. The junction had 8 bases not matched to a gene; V was cut back by 2 bases and J by 2 bases. From germline, CDR1 is SGHDN and CDR2 FVKESK. The CDR3 runs 16 residues. This chain's CDR3 is CASSQYRGLGNTEAFF. CDR3 sequence (DNA): TGTGCCAGCAGCCAATACAGGGGCTTGGGCAACACTGAAGCTTTCTTT. The complete variable domain, with remaining parts taken from reference TRBV14 and TRBJ1-1, reads EAGVTQFPSHSVIEKGQTVTLRCDPISGHDNLYWYRRVMGKEIKFLLHFVKESKQDESGMPNNRFLAERTGGTYSTLKVQPAELEDSGVYFCASSQYRGLGNTEAFFGQGTRLTVV.

This chain links TRBV11-2 with TRBJ1-3, with D perhaps matching TRBD1 (5 bases). The CDR3 length is 14 residues. Germline assignment: CDR1 SGHAT and CDR2 FQNNGV. V shed 5 bases and J shed 2 bases, with 10 bases lying between them. The CDR3 spells CASSATVTGNTIYF. The DNA of the CDR3 is TGTGCCAGCAGCGCGACAGTCACTGGAAACACCATATATTTT.

CDR3 sequence (DNA): TGTGCCAGCAGCCTCCGGACAGCACTGAAGGGGGAGACCCAGTACTTC. Its protein product is CASSLRTALKGETQYF. The chain joins TRBV11-1 to TRBJ2-5; TRBD1 is a possible D gene (6 bases). Trimming shortened V by 5 bases and J by 5 bases, and 21 bases separated the two germline ends. Looked up from germline, CDR1 is SGHAT and CDR2 is FQDESV (reference sequence). The CDR3 is 16 residues long.

The chain employs TRBV6-6 and TRBJ2-1; no reliable D call. Germline lookup yields CDR1 MNHNY and CDR2 SVGAGI (reference sequence). The CDR3 is 16 residues long. V lost 2 bases, J lost 7 bases, and 18 bases lay in between. The CDR3 protein is CASSYEEPHFGNEQFF. As DNA, the CDR3 is TGTGCCAGCAGTTACGAGGAGCCCCACTTCGGGAATGAGCAGTTCTTC.

A note on this clone: This sample includes further DNA sequences coding for the same CDR3. The V call is TRBV12-3 or TRBV12-4, the J call TRBJ2-7, with D unresolved. CDR3 length: 12 residues. Trimming removed 3 bases from V and 1 base from J, with 4 bases in between. CDR3 protein: CASSFGSYEQYF. The DNA of the CDR3 is TGTGCCAGCAGTTTCGGGTCCTACGAGCAGTACTTC.

This rearrangement joins TRBV15 to TRBJ2-3; the match to TRBD2 covers 10 bases. J gave up 4 bases and V 3 bases, and 16 bases lay outside the gene matches. CDR1 LNHNV and CDR2 YYDKDF come from the germline V gene (reference sequence). The CDR3 extends over 19 amino acids. The CDR3, as DNA: TGTGCCACCAGCAGTGGGGTAGCGGGGGGCCCTTACCGGGCAGATACGCAGTATTTT. As protein: CATSSGVAGGPYRADTQYF.

This chain uses TRBV7-3 with TRBJ2-1, with 12 positions matching TRBD2. Germline CDR1 is SGHTA and CDR2 is FQGTGA. The CDR3 is 15 residues long. The trim removed 4 bases at V and 6 bases at J, leaving 4 bases unmatched. CDR3 DNA sequence: TGTGCCAGCAGCTATCGACTAGCGGGGGCCAATGAGCAGTTCTTC. It encodes CASSYRLAGANEQFF.

The chain links TRBV2 to TRBJ2-7; TRBD1 agrees at 8 bases. CDR3 length equals 14 residues. With 6 bases clipped from V and 0 bases from J, the junction kept 4 bases outside the gene matches. CDR1 and CDR2 (germline): SNHLY, FYNNEI. The DNA of the CDR3 is TGTGCCAGCAGGACAGGGGAGGCCTCCTACGAGCAGTACTTC. The encoded protein is CASRTGEASYEQYF.